One and the same sample provided the 22 T cell receptor beta chains below, sequenced in a study of metastatic and nonmetastatic thyroid tumors. Every patient was untreated before thyroid surgery. TCRdb re-analyzed the PCR reads through MiXCR. The repertoire includes approximately 35,000 clones, approximately 11% of them detected once, and approximately 15% sits in the top ten. Input material: blood. Receptors originate from a female donor with papillary thyroid cancer or a benign thyroid nodule (not recorded which). Some clones in this sample may be carry-over from other donors' samples.

This clone is medium-sized within its sample. The J gene is TRBJ1-3, the V gene TRBV6-5; D not certain. The germline gives CDR1 MNHEY, CDR2 SVGAGI. The CDR3 extends over 15 amino acids. Trimming shortened V by 3 bases and J by 0 bases, and 9 bases separated the two germline ends. In nucleotides, the CDR3 is TGTGCCAGCAGTTATACAGCCAGCTCTGGAAACACCATATATTTT. Amino acid sequence: CASSYTASSGNTIYF.

This clone came up many times. The rearrangement joins TRBV6-6 to TRBJ1-1, with D possibly being TRBD1 (5 bases). Germline loops: CDR1 MNHNY, CDR2 SVGAGI (reference sequence). V dropped 0 bases and J dropped 7 bases, with 12 bases sitting between them. This CDR3 comprises 14 residues. The CDR3, as DNA: TGTGCCAGCAGTTACTCTCAGGGAAGTAGTGAAGCTTTCTTT. It is translated as CASSYSQGSSEAFF.

A remark on this clone: Given a much more abundant clone one base away, this may be a read error. Other DNA sequences in this specimen translate into the identical CDR3. This chain links TRBV11-2 with TRBJ2-7, with TRBD2 matching 10 bases. This CDR3 has 14 residues. The germline V gene encodes CDR1 SGHAT and CDR2 FQNNGV. The CDR3 coding sequence is TGCGCCAGCAGCTGGAGCGGGGGGGCGTACGAGCAGTACTTC. Its translation: CASSWSGGAYEQYF.

This clone was seen many times. The CDR3: CASSYSSSLSSYNEQFF. The CDR3 DNA is TGTGCCAGCAGTTACTCGAGTAGCTTAAGCTCCTACAATGAGCAGTTCTTC. The chain carries TRBV6-2 or TRBV6-3 and TRBJ2-1, with no clear D. The CDR3 loop spans 17 amino acids. Trimming left V 0 bases short and J 0 bases short, with 12 bases between. Germline values: CDR1 MNHEY, CDR2 SVGEGT.

Ten or more counts support this clone. The genes are TRBV11-1 and TRBJ1-3; no firm D call. The V gene lost 0 bases and the J gene lost 2 bases, with 8 bases spanning the gap. The length of the CDR3 is 15 residues. Germline V gives CDR1 SGHAT, CDR2 FQDESV (reference sequence). The CDR3 nucleotides are TGTGCCAGCAGCTTAGCGCCAGACCCTGGAAACACCATATATTTT. Its protein product is CASSLAPDPGNTIYF.

The sample holds many counts of this clone. Other DNA sequences in this specimen translate into the identical CDR3. The J gene is TRBJ2-2, the V gene TRBV7-6; 8 nucleotides agree with TRBD2. From germline, CDR1 is SGHVS and CDR2 FNYEAQ. The CDR3 covers 16 residues. J was trimmed by 0 bases and V by 0 bases; bases with no gene match: 0. The CDR3 nucleotides read TGTGCCAGCAGCTTAGCACTAGCGGCGAACACCGGGGAGCTGTTTTTT. Translation gives CASSLALAANTGELFF.

This clone was counted only a few times. The chain joins TRBV10-3 to TRBJ2-2; 11 positions match TRBD2. Losses at the gene ends were 9 bases for V and 7 bases for J; bases not matched to a gene: 4. The germline CDR1 and CDR2 sequences are ENHRY and SYGVKD. This CDR3 is built from 13 residues. The CDR3 DNA follows: TGTGCCATGGGACTAGCGGTTGACGGGGAGCTGTTTTTT. Amino acid sequence: CAMGLAVDGELFF.

This clone was detected many times. The chain couples TRBV25-1 to TRBJ2-1; no clear D. Germline V gene sequence: CDR1 MGHDK, CDR2 SYGVNS. The CDR3 consists of 14 residues. V was trimmed by 1 base and J by 4 bases, leaving 8 bases between them. The CDR3 DNA reads as TGTGCCAGCAGTGAATTTGCAGATTACAATGAGCAGTTCTTC. This translates into CASSEFADYNEQFF.

In its sample, this clone was seen many times. The chain couples TRBV5-1 to TRBJ1-2; 7 bases agree with TRBD1. V lost 0 bases, J lost 7 bases, and 9 bases stayed unmatched. The CDR3 totals 15 residues. Germline CDR1 and CDR2: SGHRS and YFSETQ. CDR3 residues: CASSLEEGASGGYTF. The CDR3 DNA is TGCGCCAGCAGCTTGGAAGAGGGGGCGTCGGGTGGCTACACCTTC.

This clone was observed at least ten times. This rearrangement joins TRBV19 to TRBJ1-2; D remains unclear. V dropped 3 bases and J dropped 0 bases, with 11 bases sitting between them. Germline V lookup: CDR1 LNHDA, CDR2 SQIVND (reference sequence). There are 15 residues in the CDR3. In nucleotides, the CDR3 is TGTGCCAGTAGTATGATTTCGGATGCTAACTATGGCTACACCTTC. This sequence encodes CASSMISDANYGYTF.

This clone was picked up many times. V gene TRBV5-1 combines with J gene TRBJ2-5, with D unclear. The germline CDR1 and CDR2 sequences are SGHRS and YFSETQ. With 4 bases removed from V and 5 bases from J, the gap between germline ends came to 15 bases. The CDR3 loop spans 14 amino acids. CDR3: CASSPRSVGETQYF. The DNA of the CDR3 is TGCGCCAGCAGCCCCCGCAGTGTGGGTGAGACCCAGTACTTC.

This clone has at least ten counts. The junction shows a germline mismatch at one end, possibly a read error. The V call is TRBV11-3, the J call TRBJ1-1, with 10 bases that match TRBD1. Germline CDR1 is SGHNT and CDR2 is YENEEA. CDR3 length equals 21 residues. CDR3 DNA sequence: TGTGCCAGCAGCTTAGGACAGGGGGCGCGAAGTAGTCATCGTCCCCACACTAAAGCTTTCTTT. Translation: CASSLGQGARSSHRPHTKAFF.

This clone was found many times. The chain recombines TRBV11-2 with TRBJ2-1; D perhaps matches TRBD1 (5 bases). The CDR3 runs 15 residues. The germline V gene has CDR1 SGHAT and CDR2 FQNNGV. V lost 3 bases and J 4 bases, leaving 13 bases between the germline ends. The CDR3 sequence is CASSFGRQGYNEQFF. The CDR3 coding sequence is TGTGCCAGCAGCTTTGGACGGCAGGGTTACAATGAGCAGTTCTTC.

This clone was picked up many times. The V and J genes are TRBV20-1 and TRBJ2-1; D could derive from TRBD1 or TRBD2 (5 bases each). Between the trimmed V and J ends, which lost 1 base and 8 bases, there was a span of 12 bases. Germline-derived CDR1 and CDR2 are DFQATT and SNEGSKA (reference sequence). CDR3 length equals 13 residues. CDR3 DNA sequence: TGCAGTGCTAGAGCAGGGAGTGACGATGAGCAGTTCTTC. It encodes CSARAGSDDEQFF.

This clone has a single count. The chain has TRBV5-6 and TRBJ1-1; D call uncertain. Trimming shortened V by 0 bases and J by 0 bases, and 18 bases separated the two germline ends. Germline CDR1 reads SGHDT; CDR2 reads YYEEEE. This CDR3 has 18 residues. CDR3 nucleotide sequence: TGTGCCAGCAGCTTGGGGTGGCCCACAAATCACATGAACACTGAAGCTTTCTTT. This codes for CASSLGWPTNHMNTEAFF.

This clone was seen repeatedly, ten times or more. The chain employs TRBV14 and TRBJ2-7; D remains unclear. Germline CDR1 and CDR2: SGHDN and FVKESK. Deletions cut 2 bases from V and 0 bases from J, with 8 bases between. The CDR3 spans 14 residues. CDR3 DNA sequence: TGTGCCAGCAGCCAACAACACCGCTCCTACGAGCAGTACTTC. It specifies CASSQQHRSYEQYF.

This clone was recorded at least ten times. The chain uses TRBV19 and TRBJ2-7; 8 bases align to TRBD2. Germline-derived CDR1 and CDR2 are LNHDA and SQIVND (reference sequence). The ends lost 5 bases at V and 3 bases at J; junction bases unmatched: 3. The CDR3 totals 13 residues. Here the CDR3 reads CASSPAGVYEQYF. CDR3 bases: TGTGCCAGTAGTCCAGCGGGAGTCTACGAGCAGTACTTC. The variable domain in full, completed from reference TRBV19 and TRBJ2-7, reads DGGITQSPKYLFRKEGQNVTLSCEQNLNHDAMYWYRQDPGQGLRLIYYSQIVNDFQKGDIAEGYSVSREKKESFPLTVTSAQKNPTAFYLCASSPAGVYEQYFGPGTRLTVT.

This clone was detected many times. This chain connects TRBV3-1 to TRBJ1-1; a possible D gene is TRBD1 (6 bases). This CDR3 is built from 14 residues. V was cut by 0 bases and J by 5 bases, with 10 bases left in between. Germline loops: CDR1 LGHDT, CDR2 YNNKEL (reference sequence). CDR3 in DNA: TGTGCCAGCAGCCAAGATGACAGGCGGACTGAAGCTTTCTTT. This translates into CASSQDDRRTEAFF.

V and J are TRBV6-5 and TRBJ2-3; perhaps TRBD2 as D (7 bases). V dropped 6 bases and J dropped 4 bases, with 23 bases sitting between them. The CDR3 has 17 residues. Germline lookup yields CDR1 MNHEY and CDR2 SVGAGI. The CDR3: CASSNNYREGRADTQYF. The CDR3 DNA sequence: TGTGCCAGCAGCAATAATTACAGGGAGGGACGCGCAGATACGCAGTATTTT.

The chain joins TRBV12-3 or TRBV12-4 to TRBJ1-4, with a tentative D call TRBD1 (5 bases). The V and J ends lost 4 bases and 10 bases respectively, with 10 bases between them. There are 12 residues in the CDR3. CDR3 bases: TGTGCCAGCAGTTCTCAGGGCCGAAAACTGTTTTTT. Its protein product is CASSSQGRKLFF.

This clone was seen a handful of times. The chain has TRBV12-3 or TRBV12-4 and TRBJ1-3, with D possibly TRBD1 on 5 matching bases. V was trimmed by 6 bases and J by 1 base, leaving 13 bases between them. This CDR3 is 15 amino acids long. DNA of the CDR3: TGTGCCAGCAGCCCCCGGTCAGGGTCTGGAAACACCATATATTTT. Its translation is CASSPRSGSGNTIYF.

The rearrangement uses TRBV6-2 or TRBV6-3 and TRBJ2-1; perhaps TRBD2 as D (6 bases). V dropped 6 bases and J dropped 16 bases, with 22 bases sitting between them. The V gene's germline CDR1 is MNHEY and CDR2 SVGEGT. The CDR3 is 13 amino acids. The CDR3 DNA is TGTGCCAGCAGCCCTCCTCGGTCGGGAGTCGGATTCTTC. Translated: CASSPPRSGVGFF.